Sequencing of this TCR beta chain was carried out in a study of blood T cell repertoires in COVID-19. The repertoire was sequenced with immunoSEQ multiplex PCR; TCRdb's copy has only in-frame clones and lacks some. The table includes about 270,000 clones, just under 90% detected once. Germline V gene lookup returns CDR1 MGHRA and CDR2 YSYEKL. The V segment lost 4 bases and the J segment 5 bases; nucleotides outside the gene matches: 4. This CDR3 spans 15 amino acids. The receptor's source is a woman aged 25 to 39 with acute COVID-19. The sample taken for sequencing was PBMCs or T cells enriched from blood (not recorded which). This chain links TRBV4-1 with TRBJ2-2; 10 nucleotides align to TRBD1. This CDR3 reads CASSRGTGETGELFF. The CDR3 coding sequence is TGCGCCAGCAGCCGAGGGACAGGGGAGACCGGGGAGCTGTTTTTT.